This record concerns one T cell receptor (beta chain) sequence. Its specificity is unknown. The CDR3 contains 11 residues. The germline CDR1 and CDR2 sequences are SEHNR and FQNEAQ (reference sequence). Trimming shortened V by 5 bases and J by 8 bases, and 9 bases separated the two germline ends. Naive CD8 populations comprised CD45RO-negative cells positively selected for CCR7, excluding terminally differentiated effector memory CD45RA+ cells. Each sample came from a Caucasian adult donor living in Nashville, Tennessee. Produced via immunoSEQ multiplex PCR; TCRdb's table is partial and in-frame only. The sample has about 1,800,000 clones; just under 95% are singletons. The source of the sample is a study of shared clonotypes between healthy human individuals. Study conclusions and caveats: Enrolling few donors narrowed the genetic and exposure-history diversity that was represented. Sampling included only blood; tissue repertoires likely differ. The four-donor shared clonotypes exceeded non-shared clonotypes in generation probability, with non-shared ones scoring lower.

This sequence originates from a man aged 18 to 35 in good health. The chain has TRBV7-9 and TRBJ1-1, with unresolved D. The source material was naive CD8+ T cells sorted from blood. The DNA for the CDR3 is TGTGCCAGCAGCCACTCACTCGAAGCTTTCTTT. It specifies CASSHSLEAFF.